This T cell receptor (beta chain) was recovered during a study of blood T cell repertoires in COVID-19. The wider study: Samples taken during acute and convalescent COVID-19 were collected in the United States, Italy and Spain. Sources were T cells, B-cell-depleted T cells, or PBMCs; the material itself was cDNA or gDNA.

The CDR3 runs to 15 residues. Per the germline V gene, CDR1 is SEHNR and CDR2 is FQNEAQ (reference sequence). Trimming cost V 1 base and J 0 bases, with 8 bases left between them. Authors' data handling: From reference gene primer amplification, estimates of nucleated cell counts were derived. Profiled with immunoSEQ multiplex PCR; TCRdb holds only in-frame clones, not every one. The V and J calls and the clone size are those of that table, but D and trimming were determined from the DNA. Among about 140,000 clones listed, 70% to 90% were seen once. The material sequenced was peripheral blood. The genes are TRBV7-9 and TRBJ2-3; D uncertain. The source is a woman aged 60-70 years with acute or convalescent COVID-19. The CDR3 here is CASSLGRTSTDTQYF. In DNA form, the CDR3 reads TGTGCCAGCAGCTTAGGTCGAACTAGCACAGATACGCAGTATTTT.